A selection of T cell receptor beta chains follows, all from one sample in a study of blood T cell repertoires in COVID-19. Data came from immunoSEQ multiplex PCR; TCRdb stores just in-frame clones and leaves some out. The sample consists of 100,000 to 150,000 clones, 85% of them appearing once. Source material: peripheral blood. These receptors were obtained from a woman aged 80 or older with acute or convalescent COVID-19. Both conserved end residues are part of each CDR3. The order of the fields is CDR3 protein, CDR3 length, V gene.

CASSARQAVYGYTF | 14 | TRBV5-1
CASSDRDEQYF | 11 | TRBV2
CASSPRQGDTEAFF | 14 | TRBV4-1
CASSRSDRGINEKLFF | 16 | TRBV3-1/TRBV3-2
CASSLNWGGGQETQYF | 16 | TRBV7-2
CASSSQGNTEAFF | 13 | TRBV11-1
CASVWDRGLYQPQHF | 15 | TRBV24-1
CASSSRLAGGANNEQFF | 17 | TRBV7-8
CASSPPGGGNTIYF | 14 | TRBV18
CASSVGTGPTGELFF | 15 | TRBV9
CATQGAADENEQFF | 14 | TRBV28
CASSKTSNSYNEQFF | 15 | TRBV11-3
CASSTGSVGNTEAFF | 15 | TRBV5-1
CASSSRQHSNEKLFF | 15 | TRBV6-2/TRBV6-3
CASSRLNTEAFF | 12 | TRBV12-3/TRBV12-4
CASSYRGSGNTIYF | 14 | TRBV6-5
CASSLGQGGYTF | 12 | TRBV28
CASSQAGRGKPEKLFF | 16 | TRBV4-1
CASSQSAPGTGKKPQHF | 17 | TRBV23-1
CASSLTSFGGYTF | 13 | TRBV7-8
CASSTSGIQYF | 11 | TRBV2
CASSSTANTEAFF | 13 | TRBV4-2
CAVGDRAHGYTF | 12 | TRBV11-1
CASSQTGVSTDTQYF | 15 | TRBV27
CASSWAGAGSTEAFF | 15 | TRBV5-1
CASSYDREETQYF | 13 | TRBV7-3
CASSFSSDTQYF | 12 | TRBV5-1
CASSLGRVGAAGNTIYF | 17 | TRBV7-2
CASSSRVDSNQPQHF | 15 | TRBV5-5
CASSTGESSYNSPLHF | 16 | TRBV5-1
CASSLQRTTEAFF | 13 | TRBV12-3/TRBV12-4
CATSRDLTDTEAFF | 14 | TRBV15
CASSPTGVRSYGYTF | 15 | TRBV9
CASSQDRGEGYTF | 13 | TRBV4-3
CSAAGLADEQFF | 12 | TRBV29-1
CAIQRLGGDPNTGELFF | 17 | TRBV2
CASSAGTGTGKEKLFF | 16 | TRBV4-3
CASRTGVSSGNTIYF | 15 | TRBV28